This entry features one T cell receptor beta chain sequence. This entry comes from a study of technical replicates of blood from a few donors. CDR3 length: 16 residues. Trimming cost V 2 bases and J 1 base, with 15 bases left between them. The germline CDR1 and CDR2 sequences are SQVTM and ANQGSEA. The method was immunoSEQ multiplex PCR; TCRdb's version includes in-frame clones alone and lacks a portion of them. The sample includes around 9,000 clones, roughly 89% of them seen just once. Sequenced material: PBMCs. V gene TRBV29-1 combines with J gene TRBJ2-1; D gene unclear. This clonotype was obtained from a human donor in good health. The CDR3 bases are TGCAGCGTTGAATCACCAATTGGCCGATCCTACAATGAGCAGTTCTTC. This encodes CSVESPIGRSYNEQFF.